Following are 12 T cell receptor beta chains from one sample sequenced in a study of T cell repertoires in cytomegalovirus infection. TCRdb reanalysed the reads using MiXCR and keeps one entry per CDR3 protein. The repertoire holds roughly 230,000 distinct CDR3 sequences, with around 15% as singletons. Sample: CD8+ T cells from PBMCs. The receptor source for this set is a human donor in good health (CMV status not recorded). Some clones in this sample may be carry-over from other donors' samples.

Ten or more counts support this clonotype. This chain joins TRBV6-2 or TRBV6-3 and TRBJ2-3; D is possibly TRBD1 or TRBD2 (6 bases each). V lost 6 bases and J 6 bases, leaving 19 bases between the germline ends. This CDR3 region has 15 residues. The germline V gene encodes CDR1 MNHEY and CDR2 SVGEGT. The CDR3 DNA follows: TGTGCCAGCAGCTCAGGGGAGGACAATCGGGATACGCAGTATTTT. It is translated as CASSSGEDNRDTQYF.

This clonotype was picked up a small number of times. This chain joins TRBV18 and TRBJ1-2; TRBD1 aligns across 7 bases. This CDR3 is built from 13 residues. V was pared by 3 bases and J by 7 bases, with 5 bases of the junction left unmatched. Per germline, CDR1 KGHSH and CDR2 LQKENI. The CDR3 spells CASSPGGQAGYTF. For the CDR3, the DNA is TGTGCCAGCTCACCGGGCGGACAGGCTGGCTACACCTTC.

Ten or more counts support this clonotype. The CDR3 coding sequence is TGTGCCAGCAGCTTGATAGTCGCGAGCGGGTCCTCGTACGAGCAGTACTTC. It yields the protein CASSLIVASGSSYEQYF. The chain has TRBV5-6 and TRBJ2-7; perhaps TRBD2 as D (6 bases). The CDR3 has 17 amino acids. Trimming removed 1 base at V and 4 bases at J, with 21 bases between. CDR1 is SGHDT and CDR2 is YYEEEE in the germline V gene.

This clonotype was seen only a few times. This chain links TRBV6-5 with TRBJ2-2, with 8 bases aligning to TRBD2. V lost 6 bases, J lost 6 bases, and 6 bases stayed unmatched. Germline-derived CDR1 and CDR2 are MNHEY and SVGAGI. The CDR3 is 14 residues long. For the CDR3, the DNA is TGTGCCAGCAGCCCCGGGGGGGAAGCCGGGGAGCTGTTTTTT. This sequence encodes CASSPGGEAGELFF.

The rearrangement joins TRBV4-1 to TRBJ1-1, with D possibly TRBD1 on 5 matching bases. Germline CDR1 reads MGHRA; CDR2 reads YSYEKL. The CDR3 has 16 residues. Trimming took 5 bases from V and 3 from J, leaving 19 bases between them. Here the CDR3 DNA reads TGCGCCAGCAGCAACCAAGGTTCAGGGTTATACACTGAAGCTTTCTTT. Its translation: CASSNQGSGLYTEAFF.

A remark on this clonotype: A read error may explain this, as a much larger clone is one base away. V is TRBV7-9 and J is TRBJ1-1, with a weak D call TRBD1 (5 bases). The CDR3 consists of 14 residues. Trimming removed 1 base at V and 7 bases at J, with 13 bases between. Germline assignment: CDR1 SEHNR and CDR2 FQNEAQ (reference sequence). Here the CDR3 DNA reads TGTGCCAGCAGCTTAGTACAGGAACCGGTTGAAGCTTTCTTT. This encodes CASSLVQEPVEAFF.

In its sample, this clonotype was seen many times. The chain combines TRBV28 with TRBJ1-6, with D maybe TRBD1 (5 bases). Germline loops: CDR1 MDHEN, CDR2 SYDVKM. The CDR3 has 14 residues. V lost 9 bases and J 0 bases, leaving 9 bases between the germline ends. CDR3 amino acids: CASSGRSYNSPLHF. CDR3 bases: TGTGCCAGTTCAGGGCGCTCCTATAATTCACCCCTCCACTTT.

This clonotype has just one count. This chain uses TRBV7-9 with TRBJ2-3, with 7 positions matching TRBD1. V lost 8 bases to trimming and J lost 10 bases; unmatched junction nucleotides: 21. The CDR3 has 16 residues. Germline V lookup: CDR1 SEHNR, CDR2 FQNEAQ (reference sequence). This CDR3 reads CASRVSQGRFSLAQYF. The CDR3 DNA is TGTGCCAGCCGCGTCTCACAGGGGAGATTTTCCTTGGCGCAGTATTTT.

V and J are TRBV6-1 and TRBJ1-1; TRBD1 matches 11 bases. The trim removed 2 bases at V and 3 bases at J, leaving 8 bases unmatched. Germline V gene sequence: CDR1 MNHNS, CDR2 SASEGT. CDR3 length: 17 amino acids. The CDR3 sequence: CASSEMDRGRWDTEAFF. The CDR3 bases are TGTGCCAGCAGTGAAATGGACAGGGGGCGATGGGACACTGAAGCTTTCTTT.

This clonotype was counted at least ten times. The rearrangement links TRBV7-6 to TRBJ2-1; TRBD2 aligns across 10 bases. From germline, CDR1 is SGHVS and CDR2 FNYEAQ. The CDR3 sequence is 14 residues long. Trimming removed 8 bases from V and 4 bases from J; junction bases left unmatched: 5. The CDR3 reads CASGDSGGYNEQFF. In nucleotides, the CDR3 is TGTGCCAGCGGGGATAGCGGGGGGTACAATGAGCAGTTCTTC.

This clonotype was seen repeatedly, ten times or more. The genes are TRBV6-2 or TRBV6-3 and TRBJ2-6; no definite D call. Trimming left V 6 bases short and J 12 bases short, with 9 bases between. Germline V gene data show CDR1 as MNHEY and CDR2 as SVGEGT. This CDR3 is built from 11 residues. CDR3 nucleotides: TGTGCCAGCAGCCCGGGCCCCGTCCTGACTTTC. It encodes CASSPGPVLTF.

The rearrangement links TRBV7-9 to TRBJ2-1; TRBD2 is a possible D gene (7 bases). Trimming removed 10 bases from V and 4 bases from J, with 20 bases in between. Germline lookup yields CDR1 SEHNR and CDR2 FQNEAQ (reference sequence). The CDR3 covers 15 residues. The CDR3 DNA reads TGTGCCACCTTGGAGTCGGGGGGCCTGTACAATGAGCAGTTCTTC. It specifies CATLESGGLYNEQFF. The full variable domain, in which reference TRBV7-9 and TRBJ2-1 provide the parts outside the CDR3, is DTGVSQNPRHKITKRGQNVTFRCDPISEHNRLYWYRQTLGQGPEFLTYFQNEAQLEKSRLLSDRFSAERPKGSFSTLEIQRTEQGDSAMYLCATLESGGLYNEQFFGPGTRLTVL.